This T cell receptor beta chain stems from a study of CD8 T cells in ankylosing spondylitis. In its sample, this clonotype was seen many times. Its antigen is unidentified. TCRdb analysed the 5' RACE reads with MiXCR anew, one entry per CDR3 protein. The sample consists of about 44,000 distinct CDR3 sequences, approximately 10% of them appearing once. Germline V gives CDR1 SGHRS, CDR2 YFSETQ. V was pared by 3 bases and J by 6 bases, with 10 bases of the junction left unmatched. CDR3 length equals 16 residues. Study observations and caveats: Reportedly, matched ankylosing spondylitis synovial fluid was significantly enriched for disease-linked clones.

This chain links TRBV5-1 with TRBJ2-1; TRBD2 matches at 9 bases. The TCR originated in a male donor with ankylosing spondylitis or in good health (not recorded which). The sequencing sample was made of blood, either unsorted or a sorted T cell fraction (not recorded which). The CDR3: CASSWQPGLAGNEQFF. The CDR3, as DNA: TGCGCCAGCAGCTGGCAACCGGGACTAGCAGGCAATGAGCAGTTCTTC.